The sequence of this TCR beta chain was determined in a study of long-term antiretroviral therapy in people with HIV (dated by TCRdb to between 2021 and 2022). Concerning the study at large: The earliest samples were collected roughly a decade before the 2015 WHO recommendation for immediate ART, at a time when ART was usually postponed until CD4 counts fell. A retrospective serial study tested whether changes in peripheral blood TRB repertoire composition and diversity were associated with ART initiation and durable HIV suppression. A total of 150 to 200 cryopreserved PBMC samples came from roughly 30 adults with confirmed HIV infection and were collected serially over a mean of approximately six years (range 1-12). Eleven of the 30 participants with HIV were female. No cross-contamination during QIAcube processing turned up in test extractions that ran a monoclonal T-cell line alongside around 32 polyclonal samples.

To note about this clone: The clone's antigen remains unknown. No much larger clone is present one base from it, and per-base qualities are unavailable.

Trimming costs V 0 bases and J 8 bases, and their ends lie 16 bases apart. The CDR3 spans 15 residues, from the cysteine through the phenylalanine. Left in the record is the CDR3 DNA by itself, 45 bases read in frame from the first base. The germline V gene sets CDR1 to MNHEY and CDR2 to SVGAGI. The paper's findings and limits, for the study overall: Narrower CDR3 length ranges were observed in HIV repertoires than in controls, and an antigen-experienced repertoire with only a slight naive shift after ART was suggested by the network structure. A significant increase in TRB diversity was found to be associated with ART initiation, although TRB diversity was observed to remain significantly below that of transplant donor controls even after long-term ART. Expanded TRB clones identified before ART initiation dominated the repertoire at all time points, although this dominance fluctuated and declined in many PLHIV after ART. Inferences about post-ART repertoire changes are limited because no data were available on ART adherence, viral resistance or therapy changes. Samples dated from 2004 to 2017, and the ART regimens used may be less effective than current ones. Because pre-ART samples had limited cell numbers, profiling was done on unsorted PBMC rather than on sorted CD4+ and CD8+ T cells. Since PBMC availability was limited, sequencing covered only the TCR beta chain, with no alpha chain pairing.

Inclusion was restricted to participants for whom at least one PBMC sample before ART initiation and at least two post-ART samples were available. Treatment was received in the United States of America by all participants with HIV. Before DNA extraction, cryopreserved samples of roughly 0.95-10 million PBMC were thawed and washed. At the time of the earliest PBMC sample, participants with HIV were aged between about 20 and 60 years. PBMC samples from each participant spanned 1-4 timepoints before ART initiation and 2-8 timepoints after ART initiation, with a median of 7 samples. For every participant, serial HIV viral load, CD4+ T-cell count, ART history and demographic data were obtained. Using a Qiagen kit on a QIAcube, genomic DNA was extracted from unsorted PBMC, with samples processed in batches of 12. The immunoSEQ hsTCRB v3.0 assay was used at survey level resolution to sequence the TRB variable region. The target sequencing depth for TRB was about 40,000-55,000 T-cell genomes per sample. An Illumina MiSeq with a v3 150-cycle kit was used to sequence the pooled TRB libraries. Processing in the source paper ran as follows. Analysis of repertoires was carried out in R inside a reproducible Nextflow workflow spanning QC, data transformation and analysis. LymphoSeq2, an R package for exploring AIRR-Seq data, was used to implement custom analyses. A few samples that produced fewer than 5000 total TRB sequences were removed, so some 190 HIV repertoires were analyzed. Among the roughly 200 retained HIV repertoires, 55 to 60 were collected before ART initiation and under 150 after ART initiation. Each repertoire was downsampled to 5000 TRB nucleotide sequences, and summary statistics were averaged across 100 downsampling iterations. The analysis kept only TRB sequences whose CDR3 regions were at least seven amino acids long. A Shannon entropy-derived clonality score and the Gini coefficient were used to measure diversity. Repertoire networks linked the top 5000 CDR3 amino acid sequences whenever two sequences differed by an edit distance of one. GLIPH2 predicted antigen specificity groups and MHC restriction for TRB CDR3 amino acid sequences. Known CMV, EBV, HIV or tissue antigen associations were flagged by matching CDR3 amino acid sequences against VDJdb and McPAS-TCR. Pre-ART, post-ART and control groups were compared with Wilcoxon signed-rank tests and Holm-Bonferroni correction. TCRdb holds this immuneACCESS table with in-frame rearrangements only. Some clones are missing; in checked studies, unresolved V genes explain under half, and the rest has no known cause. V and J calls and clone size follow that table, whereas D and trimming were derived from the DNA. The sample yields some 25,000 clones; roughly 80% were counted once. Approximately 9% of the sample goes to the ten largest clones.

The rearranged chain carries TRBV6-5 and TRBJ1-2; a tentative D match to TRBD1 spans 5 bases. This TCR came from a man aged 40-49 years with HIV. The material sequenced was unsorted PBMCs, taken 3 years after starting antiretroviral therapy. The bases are TGTGCCAGCAGTTACTCGGGACGTACCTATAACGGCTACACCTTC. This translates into CASSYSGRTYNGYTF.